A single T cell receptor (beta chain) is shown here with its context. As yet, its antigen is unknown. Investigators sourced around 2 micrograms of genomic DNA from cryopreserved PBMCs for TCR beta libraries. TCRdb's copy holds only in-frame clones and misses some; the assay was immunoSEQ multiplex PCR. The sample includes about 130,000 clones, around four fifths of them seen just once. This sample was taken from a study of cytotoxic CD8 clonotypes in ibrutinib-treated CLL. At the level of the study: Responses comprised 24 partial and 2 complete; at median roughly 70 months, 14 remained remitted and roughly twelve progressed. Sequencing produced an average of roughly 230,000 productive templates and approximately 90,000 productive rearrangements per sample.

Germline V CDR1 and CDR2: SGHTA, FQGNSA. V lost 4 bases and J lost 4, with 13 bases in between. This CDR3 comprises 14 residues. General study results and limits: Rising at ibrutinib response, clonality subsequently fell back toward baseline at progression.

The chain uses TRBV7-2 and TRBJ2-5; maybe TRBD2 (6 bases). The starting material was PBMCs, obtained after 24 months of ibrutinib treatment. The sequence derives from a human donor with chronic lymphocytic leukemia. CDR3 nucleotide sequence: TGTGCCAGCAGCTCAGGACGGGGGTCAGAGACCCAGTACTTC. It is translated as CASSSGRGSETQYF.